This TCR beta chain was sequenced in a study of T cell repertoires in cytomegalovirus infection. Findings and caveats of the study: HLA-C-restricted CMV-specific TCR beta clonotypes were dominant in the ex vivo response.

TCRdb processed the reads anew with MiXCR; each CDR3 protein has one entry. Of 480,000 or so distinct CDR3 sequences listed, around 11% were seen once; the top ten hold more than 8.5%. A word on this clonotype: What it recognizes is unknown.

Germline lookup yields CDR1 SEHNR and CDR2 FQNEAQ (reference sequence). The CDR3 runs to 17 residues. V gave up 3 bases and J gave up 4 bases, with 21 bases separating them. The sequence derives from a human donor in good health (CMV status not recorded). Some clones in this sample may be carry-over from other donors' samples. V and J are TRBV7-9 and TRBJ1-2; D is unresolved. The sequenced sample was PBMCs. The CDR3 sequence: CASSFLPLDQPGYGYTF. CDR3 in DNA: TGTGCCAGCAGCTTCCTACCCTTAGACCAGCCAGGCTATGGCTACACCTTC.